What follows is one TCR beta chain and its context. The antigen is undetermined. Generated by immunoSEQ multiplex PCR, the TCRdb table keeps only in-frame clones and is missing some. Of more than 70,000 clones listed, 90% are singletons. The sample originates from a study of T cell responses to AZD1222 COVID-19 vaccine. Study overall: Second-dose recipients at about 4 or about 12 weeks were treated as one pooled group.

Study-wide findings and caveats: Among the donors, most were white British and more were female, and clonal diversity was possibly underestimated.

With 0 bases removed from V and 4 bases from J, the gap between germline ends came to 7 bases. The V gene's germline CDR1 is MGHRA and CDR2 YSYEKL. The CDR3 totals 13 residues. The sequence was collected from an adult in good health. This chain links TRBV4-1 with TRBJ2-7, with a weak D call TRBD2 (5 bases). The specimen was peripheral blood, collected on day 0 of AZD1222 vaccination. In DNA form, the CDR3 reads TGCGCCAGCAGCCAAGAGGAGGAATACGAGCAGTACTTC. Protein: CASSQEEEYEQYF.